The clone carrying this T cell receptor (beta chain) was counted a few times. This sample stems from a study of identical twins. cDNA carried unique molecular identifiers, and a universal primer site was added by template switching. One entry per CDR3 protein results from TCRdb running MiXCR on the 5' RACE reads. The sample contains about 700,000 distinct CDR3 sequences, roughly 6% of which appear only once. V lost 9 bases, J lost 5 bases, and 4 bases stayed unmatched. The length of the CDR3 is 13 residues. Germline V gives CDR1 MNHEY, CDR2 SVGEGT. Material: naive T cells sorted from blood. The TCR sequence derives from a young man in good health. The V and J genes are TRBV6-2 or TRBV6-3 and TRBJ2-1; 10 bases line up with TRBD2. The CDR3: CASRTSGNNEQFF. For the CDR3, the DNA is TGTGCCAGTCGGACTAGCGGAAACAATGAGCAGTTCTTC.